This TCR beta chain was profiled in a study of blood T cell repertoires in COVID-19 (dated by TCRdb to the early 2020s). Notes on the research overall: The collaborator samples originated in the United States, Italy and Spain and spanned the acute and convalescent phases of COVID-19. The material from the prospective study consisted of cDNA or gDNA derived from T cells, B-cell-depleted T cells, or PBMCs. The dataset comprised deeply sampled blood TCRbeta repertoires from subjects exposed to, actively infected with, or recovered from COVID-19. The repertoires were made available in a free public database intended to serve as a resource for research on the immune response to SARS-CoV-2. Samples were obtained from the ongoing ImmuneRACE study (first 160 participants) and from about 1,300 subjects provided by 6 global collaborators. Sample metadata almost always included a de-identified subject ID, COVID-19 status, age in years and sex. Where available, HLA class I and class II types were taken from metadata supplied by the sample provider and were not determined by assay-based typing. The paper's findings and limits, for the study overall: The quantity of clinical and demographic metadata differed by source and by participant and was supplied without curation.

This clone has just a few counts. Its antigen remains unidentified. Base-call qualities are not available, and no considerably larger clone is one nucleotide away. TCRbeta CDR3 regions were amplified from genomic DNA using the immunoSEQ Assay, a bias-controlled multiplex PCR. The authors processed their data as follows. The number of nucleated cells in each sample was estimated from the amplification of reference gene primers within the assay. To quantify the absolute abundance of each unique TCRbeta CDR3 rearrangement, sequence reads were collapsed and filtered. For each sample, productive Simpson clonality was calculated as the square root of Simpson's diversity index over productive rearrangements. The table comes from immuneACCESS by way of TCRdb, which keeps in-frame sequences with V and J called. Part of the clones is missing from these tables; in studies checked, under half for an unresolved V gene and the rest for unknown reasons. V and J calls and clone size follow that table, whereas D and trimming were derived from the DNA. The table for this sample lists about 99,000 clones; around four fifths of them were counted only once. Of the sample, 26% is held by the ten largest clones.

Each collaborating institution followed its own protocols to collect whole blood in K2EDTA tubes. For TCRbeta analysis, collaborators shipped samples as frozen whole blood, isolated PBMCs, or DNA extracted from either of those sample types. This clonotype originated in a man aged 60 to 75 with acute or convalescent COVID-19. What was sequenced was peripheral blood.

The sequenced DNA is TGCGCCAGCGCCGGGTCCTTAGGCTACACCTTC. Protein translation: CASAGSLGYTF. The chain is encoded by TRBV10-2 joined to TRBJ1-2; the D gene remains uncertain. V and J lose 8 bases and 8 bases, and a span of 12 bases separates them. Spanning cysteine to phenylalanine, the CDR3 consists of 11 amino acids. CDR3 DNA only is kept here, 33 bases in frame from base 1. CDR1 and CDR2 (WSHSY, SAAADI) derive from the germline V gene.